This T cell receptor beta chain stems from a study of blood T cell repertoires in COVID-19. Study summary: Samples taken during acute and convalescent COVID-19 were collected in the United States, Italy and Spain.

This CDR3 is built from 17 residues. The V gene's germline CDR1 is MDHEN and CDR2 SYDVKM. Trimming at V came to 5 bases and at J to 5 bases, leaving 10 bases not matched to a gene. TCRdb's table, derived via immunoSEQ multiplex PCR, lists solely in-frame clones and lacks some. The sample shows 80,000 to 100,000 clones, about 80% of them seen only once. The receptor was isolated from a man in his 70s with acute or convalescent COVID-19. The rearrangement links TRBV28 to TRBJ2-1, with TRBD2 matching over 12 bases. Sequencing was carried out using peripheral blood. CDR3 protein: CASSISGLAGRNNEQFF. CDR3 nucleotide sequence: TGTGCCAGCAGTATTTCCGGACTAGCGGGAAGGAACAATGAGCAGTTCTTC. The full variable domain, in which reference TRBV28 and TRBJ2-1 provide the parts outside the CDR3, is DVKVTQSSRYLVKRTGEKVFLECVQDMDHENMFWYRQDPGLGLRLIYFSYDVKMKEKGDIPEGYSVSREKKERFSLILESASTNQTSMYLCASSISGLAGRNNEQFFGPGTRLTVL.